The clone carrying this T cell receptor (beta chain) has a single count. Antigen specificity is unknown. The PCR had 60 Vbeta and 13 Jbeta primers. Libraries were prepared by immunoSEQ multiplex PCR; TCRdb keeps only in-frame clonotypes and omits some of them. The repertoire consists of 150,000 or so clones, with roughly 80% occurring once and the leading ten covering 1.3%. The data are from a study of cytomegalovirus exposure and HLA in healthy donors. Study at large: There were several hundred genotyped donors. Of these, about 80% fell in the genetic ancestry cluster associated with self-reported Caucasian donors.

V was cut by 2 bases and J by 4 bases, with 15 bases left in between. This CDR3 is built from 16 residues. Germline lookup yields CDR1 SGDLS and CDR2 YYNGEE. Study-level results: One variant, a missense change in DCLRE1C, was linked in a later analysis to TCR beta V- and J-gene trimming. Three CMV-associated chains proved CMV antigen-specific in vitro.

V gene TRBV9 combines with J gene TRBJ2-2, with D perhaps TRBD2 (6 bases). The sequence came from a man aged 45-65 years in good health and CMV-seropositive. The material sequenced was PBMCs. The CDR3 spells CASSVDSGGFTGELFF. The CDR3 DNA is TGTGCCAGCAGCGTCGACTCCGGGGGTTTCACCGGGGAGCTGTTTTTT.